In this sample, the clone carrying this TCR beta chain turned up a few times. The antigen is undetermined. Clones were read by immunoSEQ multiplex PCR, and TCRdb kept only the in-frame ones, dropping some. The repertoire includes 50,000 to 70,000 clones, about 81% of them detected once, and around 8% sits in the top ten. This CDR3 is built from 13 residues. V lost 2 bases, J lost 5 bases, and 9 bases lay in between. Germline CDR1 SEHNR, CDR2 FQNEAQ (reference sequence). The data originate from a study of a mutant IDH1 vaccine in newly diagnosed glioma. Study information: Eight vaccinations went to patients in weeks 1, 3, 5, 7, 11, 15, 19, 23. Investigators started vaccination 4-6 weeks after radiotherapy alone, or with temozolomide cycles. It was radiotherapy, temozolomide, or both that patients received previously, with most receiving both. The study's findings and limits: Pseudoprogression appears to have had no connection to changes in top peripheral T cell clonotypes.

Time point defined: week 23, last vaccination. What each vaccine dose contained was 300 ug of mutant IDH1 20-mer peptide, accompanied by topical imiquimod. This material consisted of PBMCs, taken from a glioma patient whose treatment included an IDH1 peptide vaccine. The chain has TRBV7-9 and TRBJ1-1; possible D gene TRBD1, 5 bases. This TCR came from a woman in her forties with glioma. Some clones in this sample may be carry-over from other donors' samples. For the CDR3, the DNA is TGTGCCAGCAGCTTACAGGGTGGAACTGAAGCTTTCTTT. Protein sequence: CASSLQGGTEAFF.